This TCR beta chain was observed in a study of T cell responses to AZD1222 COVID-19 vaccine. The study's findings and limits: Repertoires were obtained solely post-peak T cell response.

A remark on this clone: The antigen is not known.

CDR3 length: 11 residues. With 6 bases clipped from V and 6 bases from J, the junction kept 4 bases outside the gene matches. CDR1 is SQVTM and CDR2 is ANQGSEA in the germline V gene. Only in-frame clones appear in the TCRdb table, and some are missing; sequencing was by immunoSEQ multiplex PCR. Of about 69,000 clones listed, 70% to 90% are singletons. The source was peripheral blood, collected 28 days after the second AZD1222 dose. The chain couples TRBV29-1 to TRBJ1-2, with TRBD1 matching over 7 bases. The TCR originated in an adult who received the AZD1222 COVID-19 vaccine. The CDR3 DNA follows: TGCAGCGTCGGGACAGCCAATGGCTACACCTTC. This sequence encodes CSVGTANGYTF.